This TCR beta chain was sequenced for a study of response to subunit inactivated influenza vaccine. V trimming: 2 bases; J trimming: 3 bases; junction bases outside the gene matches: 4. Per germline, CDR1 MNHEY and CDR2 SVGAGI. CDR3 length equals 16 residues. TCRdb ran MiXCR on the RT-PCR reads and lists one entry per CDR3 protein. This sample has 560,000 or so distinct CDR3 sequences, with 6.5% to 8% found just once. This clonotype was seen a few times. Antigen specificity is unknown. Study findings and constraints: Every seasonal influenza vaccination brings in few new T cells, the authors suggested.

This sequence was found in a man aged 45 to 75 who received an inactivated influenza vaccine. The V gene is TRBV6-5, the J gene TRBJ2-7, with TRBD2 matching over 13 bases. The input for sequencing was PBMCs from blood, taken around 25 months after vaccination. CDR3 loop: CASSYRRLAGGYEQYF. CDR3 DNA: TGTGCCAGCAGTTACCGGAGACTAGCGGGGGGCTACGAGCAGTACTTC.